Listed below are T cell receptor beta chains from one sample, sequenced in a study of control samples from healthy donors and cancer patients. The table came from immunoSEQ multiplex PCR; TCRdb's copy has only in-frame clones and leaves some out. The sample contains 170,000 or so clones, 75% to 95% of which appear only once. Input material: blood. The receptor set was obtained from a woman between 40 and 55 years old in good health. Each CDR3 is given with its conserved first and last residue. A D gene is named only where the DNA matches it firmly.

v_call: TRBV7-9
d_call: .
j_call: TRBJ1-3
cdr3_aa: CASSLAFLSGNTIYF
cdr3_nt: TGTGCCAGCAGCTTAGCCTTTCTCTCTGGAAACACCATATATTTT

v_call: TRBV9
d_call: TRBD2
j_call: TRBJ2-1
cdr3_aa: CASSPGGVAEQFF
cdr3_nt: TGTGCCAGCAGCCCGGGGGGGGTTGCTGAGCAGTTCTTC

v_call: TRBV7-2
d_call: .
j_call: TRBJ1-2
cdr3_aa: CASSLAGDYGYTF
cdr3_nt: TGTGCCAGCAGCTTAGCGGGGGACTATGGCTACACCTTC

v_call: TRBV11-2
d_call: .
j_call: TRBJ1-3
cdr3_aa: CASSPRGVGGNTIYF
cdr3_nt: TGTGCCAGCAGCCCACGAGGGGTAGGGGGAAACACCATATATTTT

v_call: TRBV29-1
d_call: .
j_call: TRBJ2-3
cdr3_aa: CSVEAESTDTQYF
cdr3_nt: TGCAGCGTTGAAGCGGAGAGCACAGATACGCAGTATTTT

v_call: TRBV3-1/TRBV3-2
d_call: .
j_call: TRBJ1-2
cdr3_aa: CASSQGLAWASNYGYTF
cdr3_nt: TGTGCCAGCAGCCAAGGTCTCGCGTGGGCATCTAACTATGGCTACACCTTC

v_call: TRBV9
d_call: TRBD1
j_call: TRBJ2-7
cdr3_aa: CASSVKDRAHEQYF
cdr3_nt: TGTGCCAGCAGCGTAAAAGACAGGGCACACGAGCAGTACTTC

v_call: TRBV7-6
d_call: .
j_call: TRBJ2-7
cdr3_aa: CASSPPSSDEQYF
cdr3_nt: TGTGCCAGCAGCCCTCCGAGCTCGGACGAGCAGTACTTC

v_call: TRBV5-1
d_call: .
j_call: TRBJ1-1
cdr3_aa: CASSLGGSDTEAFF
cdr3_nt: TGCGCCAGCAGCTTGGGAGGCTCTGACACTGAAGCTTTCTTT

v_call: TRBV13
d_call: .
j_call: TRBJ1-3
cdr3_aa: CASSFGVISGNTIYF
cdr3_nt: TGTGCCAGCAGCTTTGGGGTGATCTCTGGAAACACCATATATTTT

v_call: TRBV2
d_call: TRBD1
j_call: TRBJ2-7
cdr3_aa: CASSVRTGGYEQYF
cdr3_nt: TGTGCCAGCAGTGTTCGGACAGGGGGCTACGAGCAGTACTTC

v_call: TRBV10-2
d_call: .
j_call: TRBJ1-2
cdr3_aa: CASSGSAGSYGYTF
cdr3_nt: TGCGCCAGCAGTGGGTCGGCAGGGAGCTATGGCTACACCTTC

v_call: TRBV27
d_call: TRBD1
j_call: TRBJ2-3
cdr3_aa: CASSTGQGGTDTQYF
cdr3_nt: TGTGCCAGCAGTACAGGACAGGGGGGCACAGATACGCAGTATTTT

v_call: TRBV9
d_call: .
j_call: TRBJ2-7
cdr3_aa: CASSVGQTYEQYF
cdr3_nt: TGTGCCAGCAGCGTCGGACAGACCTACGAGCAGTACTTC

v_call: TRBV13
d_call: .
j_call: TRBJ1-2
cdr3_aa: CASSHSMNSPGRGYTF
cdr3_nt: TGTGCCAGCAGCCATTCGATGAACAGTCCCGGGAGGGGCTACACCTTC